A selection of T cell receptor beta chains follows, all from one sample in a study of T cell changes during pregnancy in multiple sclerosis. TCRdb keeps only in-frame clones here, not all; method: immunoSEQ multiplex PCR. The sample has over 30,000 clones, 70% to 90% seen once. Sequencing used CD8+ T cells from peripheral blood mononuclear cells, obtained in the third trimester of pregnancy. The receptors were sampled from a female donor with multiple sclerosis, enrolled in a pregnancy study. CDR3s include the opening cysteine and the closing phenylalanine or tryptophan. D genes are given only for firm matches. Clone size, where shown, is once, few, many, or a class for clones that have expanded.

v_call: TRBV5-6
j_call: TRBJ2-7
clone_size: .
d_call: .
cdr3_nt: TGTGCCAGCAGCTTGGGGAGTACCTACGAGCAGTACTTC
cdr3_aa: CASSLGSTYEQYF

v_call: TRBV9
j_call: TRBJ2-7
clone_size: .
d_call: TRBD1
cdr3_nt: TGTGCCAGCAGCGTATCCGGGACAGGCTTCGACGAGCAGTACTTC
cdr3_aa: CASSVSGTGFDEQYF

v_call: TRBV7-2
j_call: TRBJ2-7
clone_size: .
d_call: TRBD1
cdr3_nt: TGTGCCAGCAGCATTGGACAGGGGGCCTACGAGCAGTACTTC
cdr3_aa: CASSIGQGAYEQYF

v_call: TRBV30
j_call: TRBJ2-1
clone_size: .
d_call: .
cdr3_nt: TGTGCCTGGTACGGTGGGGGCCCCTACAATGAGCAGTTCTTC
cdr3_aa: CAWYGGGPYNEQFF

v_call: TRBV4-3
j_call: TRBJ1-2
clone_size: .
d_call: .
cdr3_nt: TGCGCCAGCAGCCAGACCGGGTATGGCTACACCTTC
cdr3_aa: CASSQTGYGYTF

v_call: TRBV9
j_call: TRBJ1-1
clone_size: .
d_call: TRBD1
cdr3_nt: TGTGCCAGCAGCGGACAGGGTCGGGGGGAAGCTTTCTTT
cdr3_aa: CASSGQGRGEAFF

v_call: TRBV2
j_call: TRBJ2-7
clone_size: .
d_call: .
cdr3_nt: TGTGCCAGCAGTGACAGGGTTGGTGCCTACGAGCAGTACTTC
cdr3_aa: CASSDRVGAYEQYF

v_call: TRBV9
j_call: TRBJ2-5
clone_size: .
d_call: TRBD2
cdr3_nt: TGTGCCAGCAGCGTAGCCCCGGGACTAGAAGAGACCCAGTACTTC
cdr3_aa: CASSVAPGLEETQYF

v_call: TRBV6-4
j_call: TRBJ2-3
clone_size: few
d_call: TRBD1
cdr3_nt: TGTGCCAGCAGTGAAGGGACAGGTGGAGCAGTAGATACGCAGTATTTT
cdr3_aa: CASSEGTGGAVDTQYF

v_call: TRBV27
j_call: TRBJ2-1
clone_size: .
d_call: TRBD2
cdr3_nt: TGTGCCAGCAGTGTAGCGGGGGGGCACGTCAATGAGCAGTTCTTC
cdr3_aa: CASSVAGGHVNEQFF

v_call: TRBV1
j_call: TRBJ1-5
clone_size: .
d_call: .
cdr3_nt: TGCACCAGCAGCACCCCTGGGCAGAAAAATCAGCCCCAGCATTTT
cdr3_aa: CTSSTPGQKNQPQHF

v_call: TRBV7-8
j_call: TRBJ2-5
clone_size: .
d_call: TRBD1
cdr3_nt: TGTGCGGCGGCGGGACAGGGGTTTGCGGTGACCCAGTACTTC
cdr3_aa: CAAAGQGFAVTQYF

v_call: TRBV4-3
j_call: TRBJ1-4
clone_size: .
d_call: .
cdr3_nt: TGCGCCAGCAGCCAAGATCGCGGGGGCGAAAAACTGTTTTTT
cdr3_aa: CASSQDRGGEKLFF

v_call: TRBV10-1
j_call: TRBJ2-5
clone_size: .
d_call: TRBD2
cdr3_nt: TGCGCCAATGTCTGCGGGGGGGGCGGAGAGACCCAGTACTTC
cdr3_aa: CANVCGGGGETQYF

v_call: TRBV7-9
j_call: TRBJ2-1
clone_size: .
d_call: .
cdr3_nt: TGTGCCAGCAGCGGCACTCGAGGTGAGCAGTTCTTC
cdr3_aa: CASSGTRGEQFF

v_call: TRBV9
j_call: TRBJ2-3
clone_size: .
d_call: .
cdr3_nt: TGTGCCAGCAGCCTTAGCGACAACTTGGGAACAGATACGCAGTATTTT
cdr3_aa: CASSLSDNLGTDTQYF

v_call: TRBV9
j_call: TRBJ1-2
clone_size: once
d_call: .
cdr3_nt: TGTGCCAGCAGCGGAAGACAGGACTATGGCTACACCTTC
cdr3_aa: CASSGRQDYGYTF

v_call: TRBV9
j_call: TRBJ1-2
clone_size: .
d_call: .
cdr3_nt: TGTGCCAGCAGCGTAGGCCCCGACAGCTTCTATGGCTACACCTTC
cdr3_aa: CASSVGPDSFYGYTF

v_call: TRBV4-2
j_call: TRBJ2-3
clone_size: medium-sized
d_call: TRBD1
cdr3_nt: TGTGCCAGCAGCCAAGCAACAGGGGGCTCAGATACGCAGTATTTT
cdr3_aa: CASSQATGGSDTQYF

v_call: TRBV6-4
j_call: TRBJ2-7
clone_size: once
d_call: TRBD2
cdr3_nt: TGTGCCAGCAGTTATGAGCTAGCGGACACCTACGAGCAGTACTTC
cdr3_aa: CASSYELADTYEQYF

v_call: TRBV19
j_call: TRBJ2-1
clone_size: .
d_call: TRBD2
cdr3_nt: TGTGCCAGTAGTCGCGGGGGGGGTTACAATGAGCAGTTCTTC
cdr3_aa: CASSRGGGYNEQFF

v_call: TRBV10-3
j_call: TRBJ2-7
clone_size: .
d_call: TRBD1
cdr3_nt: TGTGCCATGGGGACAGGGAGGAACGAGCAGTACTTC
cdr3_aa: CAMGTGRNEQYF

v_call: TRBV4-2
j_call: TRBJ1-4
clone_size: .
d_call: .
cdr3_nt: TGTGCCAGCAGCCAAGAGTTAGTGTTAGGGGGTGATGAAAAACTGTTTTTT
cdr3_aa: CASSQELVLGGDEKLFF

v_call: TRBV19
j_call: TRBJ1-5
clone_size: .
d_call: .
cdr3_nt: TGTGCCAGTAGCCAGGGTCAGCCCCAGCATTTT
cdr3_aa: CASSQGQPQHF

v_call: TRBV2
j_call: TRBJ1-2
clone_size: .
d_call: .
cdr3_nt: TGTGCCAGCAGTGAAGGGGGGATGGGGGGTTATGGCTACACCTTC
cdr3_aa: CASSEGGMGGYGYTF

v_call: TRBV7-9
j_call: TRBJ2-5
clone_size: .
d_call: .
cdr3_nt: TGTGCCAGCAGCTTAGCGGACGGGGGGCATGAGACCCAGTACTTC
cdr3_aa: CASSLADGGHETQYF

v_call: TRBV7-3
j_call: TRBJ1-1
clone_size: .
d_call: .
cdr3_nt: TGTGCCAGCAGCCTCGCCCACAAGACTGAAGCTTTCTTT
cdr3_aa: CASSLAHKTEAFF

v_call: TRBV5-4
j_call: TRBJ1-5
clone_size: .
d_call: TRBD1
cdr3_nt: TGTGCCAGCAGCCAAGATGGGGCGGGACAGCCCCAGCCCCAGCATTTT
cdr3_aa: CASSQDGAGQPQPQHF

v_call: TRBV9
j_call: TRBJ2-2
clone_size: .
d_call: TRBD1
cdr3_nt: TGTGCCAGCATGTCAGGGGGCACCGGGGAGCTGTTTTTT
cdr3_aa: CASMSGGTGELFF

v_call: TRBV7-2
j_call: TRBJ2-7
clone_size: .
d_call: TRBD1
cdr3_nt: TGTGCCAGCACCATGACAGGGACCTACGAGCAGTACTTC
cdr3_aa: CASTMTGTYEQYF

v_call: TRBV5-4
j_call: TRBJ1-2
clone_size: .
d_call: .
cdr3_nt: TGTGCCAGCAGCTTTGGGGGGGGGCAGGTCTATGGCTACACCTTC
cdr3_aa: CASSFGGGQVYGYTF

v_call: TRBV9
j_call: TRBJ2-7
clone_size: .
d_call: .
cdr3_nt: TGTGCCAGCAGCGTAGAACCTCTGGGCAGCTACGAGCAGTACTTC
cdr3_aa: CASSVEPLGSYEQYF

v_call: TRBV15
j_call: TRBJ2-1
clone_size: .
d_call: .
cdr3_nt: TGTGCCACCAGCGGGCCAAATGAGCAGTTCTTC
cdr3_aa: CATSGPNEQFF

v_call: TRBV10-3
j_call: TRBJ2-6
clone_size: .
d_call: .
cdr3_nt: TGTGCCACCGGGGGTCAGGGCTCAGGGGCCAACGTCCTGACTTTC
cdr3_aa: CATGGQGSGANVLTF

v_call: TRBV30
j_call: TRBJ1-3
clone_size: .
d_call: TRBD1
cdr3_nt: TGTGCCTGGAGTGTAACAGGGGCTGGAAACACCATATATTTT
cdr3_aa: CAWSVTGAGNTIYF

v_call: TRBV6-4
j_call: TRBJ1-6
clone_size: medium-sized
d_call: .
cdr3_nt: TGTGCCAGCAGTGCCGGGGCAGGGGCGAATTCACCCCTCCACTTT
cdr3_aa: CASSAGAGANSPLHF

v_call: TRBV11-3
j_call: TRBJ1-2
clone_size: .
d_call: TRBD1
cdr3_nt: TGTGCCAGCAGCACCAGACAGGGGGCGCGGGATGGCTACACCTTC
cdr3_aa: CASSTRQGARDGYTF

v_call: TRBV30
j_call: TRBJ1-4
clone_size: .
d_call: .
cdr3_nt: TGTGCCTGGAGTGTACACCTAGGCCCCCATTCGGCTAATGAAAAACTGTTTTTT
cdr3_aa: CAWSVHLGPHSANEKLFF

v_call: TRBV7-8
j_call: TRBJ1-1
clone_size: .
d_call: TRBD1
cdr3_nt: TGTGCCAGCAGCGGCCGGGACAGGGGGCCTGAAGCTTTCTTT
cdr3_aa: CASSGRDRGPEAFF

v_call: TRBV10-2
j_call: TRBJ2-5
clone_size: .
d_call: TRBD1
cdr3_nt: TGCGCCAGCAGTGAGTCCGAGGGGGCCGAAGAGACCCAGTACTTC
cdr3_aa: CASSESEGAEETQYF

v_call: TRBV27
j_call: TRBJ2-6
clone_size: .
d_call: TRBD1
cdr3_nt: TGTGCCAGCAGTCCCGGGACAGGCTCAGGGGCCAACGTCCTGACTTTC
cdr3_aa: CASSPGTGSGANVLTF

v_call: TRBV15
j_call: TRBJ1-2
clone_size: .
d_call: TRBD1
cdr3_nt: TGTGCCACCTATTCACCTCTGACAGGGAATCTCGACGGCTACACCTTC
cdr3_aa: CATYSPLTGNLDGYTF

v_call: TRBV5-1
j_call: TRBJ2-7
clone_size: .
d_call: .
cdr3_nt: TGCGCCAGCAGCTTGGGATGGGGGGATGGGACCTACGAGCAGTACTTC
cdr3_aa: CASSLGWGDGTYEQYF

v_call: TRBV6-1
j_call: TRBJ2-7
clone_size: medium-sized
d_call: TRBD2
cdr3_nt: TGTGCCAGCAGTGAACCGGGGGGGGCCTACGAGCAGTACTTC
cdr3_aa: CASSEPGGAYEQYF

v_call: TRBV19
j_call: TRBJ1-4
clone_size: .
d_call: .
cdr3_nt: TGTGCCAGTAGTATAGCTATCGATGAAAAACTGTTTTTT
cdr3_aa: CASSIAIDEKLFF

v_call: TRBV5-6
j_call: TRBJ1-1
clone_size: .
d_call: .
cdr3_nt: TGTGCCAGCAGCTTGGGTCTGGGGGCCAACACTGAAGCTTTCTTT
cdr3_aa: CASSLGLGANTEAFF